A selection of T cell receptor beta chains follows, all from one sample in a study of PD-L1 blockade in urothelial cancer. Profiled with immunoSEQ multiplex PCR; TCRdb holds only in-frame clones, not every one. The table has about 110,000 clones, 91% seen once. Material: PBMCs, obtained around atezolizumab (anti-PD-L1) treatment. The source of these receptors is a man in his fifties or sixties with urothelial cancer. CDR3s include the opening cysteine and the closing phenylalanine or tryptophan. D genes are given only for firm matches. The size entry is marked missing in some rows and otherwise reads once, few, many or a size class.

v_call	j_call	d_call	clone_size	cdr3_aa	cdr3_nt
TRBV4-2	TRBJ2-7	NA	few	CASSQNIQGEAQYF	TGTGCCAGCAGCCAGAACATACAGGGAGAGGCGCAGTACTTC
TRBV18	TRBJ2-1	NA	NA	CASSQGGISYNEQFF	TGTGCCAGCTCCCAAGGGGGTATCTCCTACAATGAGCAGTTCTTC
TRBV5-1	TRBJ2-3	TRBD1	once	CASRDRRITDTQYF	TGCGCCAGCCGGGACAGGAGAATCACAGATACGCAGTATTTT
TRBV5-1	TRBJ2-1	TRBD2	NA	CASSWTSGSTNNEQFF	TGCGCCAGCAGCTGGACTAGCGGGAGTACGAACAATGAGCAGTTCTTC
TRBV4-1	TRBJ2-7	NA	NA	CASSRVQEDSYEQYF	TGCGCCAGCAGCCGGGTTCAGGAAGACTCCTACGAGCAGTACTTC
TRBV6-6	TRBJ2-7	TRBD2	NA	CASSRTSGGANEQYF	TGTGCCAGCAGTCGGACTAGCGGGGGGGCCAACGAGCAGTACTTC
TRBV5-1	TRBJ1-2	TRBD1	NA	CASRLKGPGQNYGYTF	TGCGCCAGCAGACTAAAGGGACCGGGACAGAACTATGGCTACACCTTC
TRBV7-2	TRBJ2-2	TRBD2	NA	CASSTSGWTNRELFF	TGTGCCAGCAGTACTAGCGGGTGGACTAACCGGGAGCTGTTTTTT
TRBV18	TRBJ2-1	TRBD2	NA	CASSPLAGGYDEQFF	TGTGCCAGCTCACCCTTAGCGGGAGGCTACGATGAGCAGTTCTTC
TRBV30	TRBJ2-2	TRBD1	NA	CAWSVGGAVTGELFF	TGTGCCTGGAGTGTAGGGGGCGCGGTCACCGGGGAGCTGTTTTTT
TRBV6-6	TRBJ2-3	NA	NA	CATASADTQYF	TGTGCCACCGCTAGCGCAGATACGCAGTATTTT
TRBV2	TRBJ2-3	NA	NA	CASSVEARGFTDTQYF	TGTGCCAGCAGTGTCGAAGCGAGAGGCTTCACAGATACGCAGTATTTT
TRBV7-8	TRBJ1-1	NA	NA	CASSLDPDSEAFF	TGTGCCAGCAGCTTAGACCCGGACAGTGAAGCTTTCTTT
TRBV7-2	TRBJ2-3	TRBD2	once	CASSLSRAGGIDTQYF	TGTGCCAGCAGCTTATCTAGAGCGGGGGGTATTGATACGCAGTATTTT
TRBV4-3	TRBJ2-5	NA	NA	CASSQDQERTGGKETQYF	TGCGCCAGCAGCCAAGATCAGGAGCGAACCGGCGGGAAGGAGACCCAGTACTTC
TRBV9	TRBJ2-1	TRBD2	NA	CASSVEGTKQWGNEQFF	TGTGCCAGCAGCGTAGAAGGGACTAAACAATGGGGAAATGAGCAGTTCTTC
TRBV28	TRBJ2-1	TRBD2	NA	CASIGAGGGFYNEQFF	TGTGCCAGCATAGGGGCGGGAGGGGGATTCTACAATGAGCAGTTCTTC
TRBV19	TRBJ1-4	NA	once	CASRSTSAETGEKLFF	TGTGCCAGTAGATCTACTTCGGCAGAAACGGGGGAAAAACTGTTTTTT
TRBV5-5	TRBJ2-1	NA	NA	CASSLRESLYNEQFF	TGTGCCAGCAGCTTACGGGAATCCCTCTACAATGAGCAGTTCTTC
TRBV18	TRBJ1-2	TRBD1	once	CASSPQGATNYGYTF	TGTGCCAGCTCACCACAGGGGGCAACTAACTATGGCTACACCTTC
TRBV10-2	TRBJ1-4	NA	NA	CASKTGEPDNEKLFF	TGCGCCAGCAAAACCGGAGAACCCGATAATGAAAAACTGTTTTTT
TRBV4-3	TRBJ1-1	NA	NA	CASSQDYGENTEAFF	TGCGCCAGCAGCCAAGATTACGGAGAGAACACTGAAGCTTTCTTT
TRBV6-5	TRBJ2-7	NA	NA	CASSPTQAGYLEQYF	TGTGCCAGCAGCCCAACGCAGGCAGGGTATCTCGAGCAGTACTTC
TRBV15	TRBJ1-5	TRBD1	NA	CATSPDRGWNQPQHF	TGTGCCACCAGCCCGGACAGGGGCTGGAATCAGCCCCAGCATTTT
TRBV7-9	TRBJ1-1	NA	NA	CASSLEVSGETEAFF	TGTGCCAGCAGCTTAGAGGTCTCTGGGGAGACTGAAGCTTTCTTT
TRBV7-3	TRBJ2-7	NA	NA	CASSSSFEQYF	TGTGCCAGCAGCTCCTCCTTCGAGCAGTACTTC
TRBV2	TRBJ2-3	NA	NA	CASGGDTLSTDTQYF	TGTGCCAGCGGGGGCGACACCCTTAGCACAGATACGCAGTATTTT
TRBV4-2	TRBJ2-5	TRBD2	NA	CASSQLAGGGEETQYF	TGTGCCAGCAGCCAACTAGCGGGAGGAGGAGAAGAGACCCAGTACTTC
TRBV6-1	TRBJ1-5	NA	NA	CASSPDTSNQPQHF	TGTGCCAGCAGCCCGGACACAAGCAATCAGCCCCAGCATTTT
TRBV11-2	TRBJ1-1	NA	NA	CASSLDLSGQLNTEAFF	TGTGCCAGCAGCTTAGATCTATCAGGACAGTTGAACACTGAAGCTTTCTTT
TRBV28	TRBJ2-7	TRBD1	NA	CASSWDRFGGSYEQYF	TGTGCCAGCAGTTGGGACAGGTTTGGAGGCTCCTACGAGCAGTACTTC
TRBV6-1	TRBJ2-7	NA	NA	CASKVNLDSYEQYF	TGTGCCAGCAAAGTGAATTTGGACAGCTACGAGCAGTACTTC
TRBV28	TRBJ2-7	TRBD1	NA	CASSQGTVYEQYF	TGTGCCAGCAGTCAAGGGACAGTCTACGAGCAGTACTTC
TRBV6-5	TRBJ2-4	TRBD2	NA	CASKGLAGEETQYF	TGTGCCAGCAAGGGACTAGCGGGGGAAGAAACTCAGTACTTC
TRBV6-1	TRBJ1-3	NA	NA	CASSRQLSSGNTIYF	TGTGCCAGCAGTCGACAGCTCAGCTCTGGAAACACCATATATTTT
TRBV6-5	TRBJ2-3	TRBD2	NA	CASSPREGSTDTQYF	TGTGCCAGCAGCCCCCGGGAGGGATCCACAGATACGCAGTATTTT
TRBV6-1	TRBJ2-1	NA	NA	CASCPIERVGEQFF	TGTGCCAGCTGCCCCATCGAGCGGGTGGGTGAGCAGTTCTTC
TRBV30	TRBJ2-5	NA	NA	CALTQGGKTQYF	TGTGCCCTCACCCAGGGGGGTAAGACCCAGTACTTC
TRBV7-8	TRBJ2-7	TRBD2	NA	CASSWGLAGSYEQYF	TGTGCCAGCAGCTGGGGACTAGCGGGCTCCTACGAGCAGTACTTC
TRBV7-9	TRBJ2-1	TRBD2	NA	CASSLLSGGNGEQFF	TGTGCCAGCAGCTTATTGAGCGGGGGTAATGGTGAGCAGTTCTTC
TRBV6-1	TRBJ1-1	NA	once	CASSELAGMNTEAFF	TGTGCCAGCAGTGAACTCGCGGGCATGAACACTGAAGCTTTCTTT
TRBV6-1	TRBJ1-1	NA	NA	CASREAEDTEAFF	TGTGCCAGCAGGGAGGCAGAGGACACTGAAGCTTTCTTT
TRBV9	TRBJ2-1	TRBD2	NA	CASSPGGRIDNEQFF	TGTGCCAGCAGCCCGGGCGGGAGAATCGACAATGAGCAGTTCTTC
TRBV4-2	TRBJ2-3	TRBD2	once	CASGTSGGTDTQYF	TGTGCCAGCGGGACTAGCGGGGGGACAGATACGCAGTATTTT
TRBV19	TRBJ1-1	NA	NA	CASSVGPGYGTFF	TGTGCCAGTAGTGTAGGACCGGGGTACGGGACTTTCTTT
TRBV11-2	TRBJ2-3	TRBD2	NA	CASSLDPLAGGRTDTQYF	TGTGCCAGCAGCTTAGATCCGCTAGCGGGGGGGCGCACAGATACGCAGTATTTT
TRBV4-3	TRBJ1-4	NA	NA	CASSQESRQNEKLFF	TGCGCCAGCAGCCAAGAGTCAAGACAAAATGAAAAACTGTTTTTT
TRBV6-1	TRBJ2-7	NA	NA	CASSARGEYEQYF	TGTGCCAGCAGTGCTCGAGGTGAATACGAGCAGTACTTC
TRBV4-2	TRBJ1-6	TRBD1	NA	CASTRDSYNSPLHF	TGTGCCAGCACCCGGGACAGCTATAATTCACCCCTCCACTTT
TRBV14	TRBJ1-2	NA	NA	CASGLNYYGYTF	TGTGCCAGCGGCCTTAACTACTATGGCTACACCTTC
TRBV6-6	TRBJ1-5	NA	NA	CASSRTVDQPQHF	TGTGCCAGCAGCAGGACAGTCGATCAGCCCCAGCATTTT
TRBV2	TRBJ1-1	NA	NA	CARTTTGLNTEAFF	TGTGCCAGGACAACGACAGGCTTGAACACTGAAGCTTTCTTT